The sequence of this TCR beta chain was determined in a study of regulatory T cells in long-lasting Graves disease. The CDR3 is 15 amino acids. CDR1 and CDR2 (germline): MNHEY, SMNVEV (reference sequence). V trimming: 5 bases; J trimming: 6 bases; junction bases outside the gene matches: 11. Time point given: newly diagnosed GD, antithyroid drugs for less than 3 months. PBMC-derived RNA was used for the TCR library. This clonotype was detected many times. Combining iRepertoire HTBI primers with Arm-PCR of CDR3 regions, the authors built TCR beta libraries. TCRdb itself ran the multiplex PCR reads through MiXCR, one entry per CDR3 protein. The sample has roughly 420,000 distinct CDR3 sequences; 15% to 20% are singletons. In addition, the sample was reused for a study of T cells in Graves' hyperthyroidism and ophthalmopathy. From that report: An absence of ophthalmopathy progression within 18 months meant stable Graves' hyperthyroidism.

This TCR derives from a woman aged 18-29 years with Graves disease. Sequencing used peripheral blood mononuclear cells (PBMCs), obtained at new diagnosis, from a patient treated with antithyroid drugs. V and J are TRBV27 and TRBJ2-7; 9 bases map to TRBD1. CDR3 sequence (DNA): TGTGCCAGCAGTCTAATCACAGGGGGCGAAGGCGAGCAGTACTTC. As protein: CASSLITGGEGEQYF.